The present T cell receptor beta chain was sequenced within a study of blood T cell repertoires in COVID-19 (dated by TCRdb to about 2020). Turning to the overall study: Samples covering the acute and convalescent phases of COVID-19 were provided by collaborators in the United States, Italy and Spain. A de-identified subject ID, COVID-19 status, age in years and sex were almost always included in the sample metadata. The repertoires were made available in a free public database intended to serve as a resource for research on the immune response to SARS-CoV-2. The dataset comprised deeply sampled blood TCRbeta repertoires from subjects exposed to, actively infected with, or recovered from COVID-19. The prospective study material was composed of cDNA or gDNA derived from T cells, B-cell-depleted T cells, or PBMCs. Where available, HLA class I and class II types were obtained from metadata supplied by the sample provider rather than from assay-based typing. The samples were drawn from the first 160 participants of the ongoing ImmuneRACE study and from 1,254 subjects provided by 6 global collaborators. Study-level results and caveats: The amount of clinical and demographic metadata varied by source and participant and was provided uncurated.

Whole blood was collected in K2EDTA tubes by collaborating institutions according to the institutions' own protocols. Collaborator samples were shipped for TCRbeta analysis as frozen whole blood, isolated PBMCs, or DNA extracted from either sample type. Points on this clone: Its antigen remains undetermined. No much larger clonotype is one base removed from it; base qualities were not supplied.

TCRbeta CDR3 regions were amplified from genomic DNA using the immunoSEQ Assay, a bias-controlled multiplex PCR. The authors' pipeline ran thus. Within the assay, amplification of reference gene primers was used to estimate how many nucleated cells each sample contained. Sequence reads were collapsed and filtered to measure the absolute abundance of every unique TCRbeta CDR3 rearrangement. Productive Simpson clonality was computed per sample as the square root of Simpson's diversity index over productive rearrangements. In TCRdb, the immuneACCESS table is reduced to in-frame sequences with V and J assigned. These tables do not hold every clone; where another copy was compared, an unresolved V gene accounts for under half, and the others remain unexplained. V and J calls and clone size are those listed in that table; D and trimming were worked out from the DNA. The sample profile shows 80,000 to 95,000 clones; around 87% of them were found once. The ten biggest clones cover 3% of the sample.

The CDR3 contains 18 residues, cysteine and phenylalanine counted. CDR3 DNA only is kept here, 54 bases in frame from base 1. The germline V gene provides CDR1 KGHSH and CDR2 LQKENI. V loses 6 bases at its end and J loses 4 bases; junction bases beyond the gene matches: 15. The chain uses TRBV18 and TRBJ1-5; the junction holds 10 bases that match TRBD1. The sample was peripheral blood. This TCR came from a woman in her forties or fifties with active or convalescent COVID-19. The nucleotide sequence reads TGTGCCAGCTCGCTAAACAAGCCGGGACAGGGGATAAATCAGCCCCAGCATTTT. Translated, it gives CASSLNKPGQGINQPQHF.